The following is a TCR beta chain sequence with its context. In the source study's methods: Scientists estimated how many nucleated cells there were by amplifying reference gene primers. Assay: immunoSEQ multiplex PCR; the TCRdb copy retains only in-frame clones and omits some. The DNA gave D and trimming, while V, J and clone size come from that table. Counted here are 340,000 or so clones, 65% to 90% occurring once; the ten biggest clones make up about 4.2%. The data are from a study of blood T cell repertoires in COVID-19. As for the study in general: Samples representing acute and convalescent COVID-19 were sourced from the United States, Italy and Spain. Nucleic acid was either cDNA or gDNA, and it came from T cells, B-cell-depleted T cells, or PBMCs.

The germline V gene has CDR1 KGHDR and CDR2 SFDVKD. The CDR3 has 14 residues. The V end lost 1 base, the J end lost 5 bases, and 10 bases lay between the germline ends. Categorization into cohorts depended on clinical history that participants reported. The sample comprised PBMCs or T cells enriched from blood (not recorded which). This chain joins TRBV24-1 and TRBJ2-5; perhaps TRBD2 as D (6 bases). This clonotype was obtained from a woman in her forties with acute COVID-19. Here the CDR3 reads CATSDLRLGETQYF. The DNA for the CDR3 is TGTGCCACCAGTGATTTACGACTAGGGGAGACCCAGTACTTC.